This TCR beta chain was sequenced in a study of CD8 T cells in ankylosing spondylitis. Findings of the study overall: Clones tied to disease were said to be significantly enriched in matched ankylosing spondylitis synovial fluid. A motif of roughly eight highly homologous TCR beta variants was seen as apparently characteristic of ankylosing spondylitis blood.

This clonotype has ten or more counts. Its specificity is not known. Generation of TCR beta libraries employed quantitative 5'-RACE incorporating molecular barcodes. TCRdb reanalysed the 5' RACE reads using MiXCR and keeps one entry per CDR3 protein. The profile shows roughly 130,000 distinct CDR3 sequences, 6.5% to 9% of them singletons. Germline values: CDR1 SGHTS, CDR2 YDEGEE. The CDR3 runs 14 residues. The germline V and J ends were trimmed by 4 bases and 3 bases, with 13 bases remaining between them. The chain combines TRBV5-8 with TRBJ1-1; D is uncertain. The TCR comes from a male donor with ankylosing spondylitis or in good health (not recorded which). Sample: blood, either unsorted or a sorted T cell fraction (not recorded which). The CDR3 is CASSPEDTYTEAFF. As DNA, the CDR3 is TGTGCCAGCAGCCCAGAGGATACGTACACTGAAGCTTTCTTT.